Each of the 17 T cell receptor beta chains below was sequenced from the same sample in a study of early T cells in non-severe SARS-CoV-2 infection. MiXCR, run by TCRdb on the 5' RACE reads, gives a single entry per CDR3 protein. The sample comprises 85,000 to 100,000 distinct CDR3 sequences, roughly 17% of which are singletons, and 4.5% to 6% rests with the top ten. The sample consisted of whole blood, taken at baseline. These receptors all stem from an adult who was a healthcare worker with PCR-confirmed SARS-CoV-2 infection or an uninfected control (not recorded which).

This chain links TRBV11-2 with TRBJ2-1; 8 bases are a match to TRBD2. V dropped 5 bases and J dropped 1; count of bases not matched to a gene: 7. The CDR3 has 16 amino acids. The V gene's germline CDR1 is SGHAT and CDR2 FQNNGV. The DNA for the CDR3 is TGTGCCAGCAGCGGTTTAGCGGGAAGTTCCTACAATGAGCAGTTCTTC. Translated: CASSGLAGSSYNEQFF. The whole variable domain, filled in from reference TRBV11-2 and TRBJ2-1, reads EAGVAQSPRYKIIEKRQSVAFWCNPISGHATLYWYQQILGQGPKLLIQFQNNGVVDDSQLPKDRFSAERLKGVDSTLKIQPAKLEDSAVYLCASSGLAGSSYNEQFFGPGTRLTVL.

This clonotype was observed a single time. CDR3 residues: CASSAPFSSYEQYF. The DNA for the CDR3 is TGTGCCAGCAGCGCGCCATTTTCCTCCTACGAGCAGTACTTC. This chain uses TRBV11-2 with TRBJ2-7; D is unresolved. CDR1 and CDR2 (germline): SGHAT, FQNNGV. The germline V and J ends were trimmed by 5 bases and 0 bases, with 11 bases remaining between them. The length of the CDR3 is 14 residues.

The gene calls are TRBV20-1 and TRBJ1-1; the D is unclear. The germline V and J ends were trimmed by 0 bases and 7 bases, with 9 bases remaining between them. Germline V gene data show CDR1 as DFQATT and CDR2 as SNEGSKA (reference sequence). The CDR3 totals 12 residues. DNA of the CDR3: TGCAGTGCTAGAGAGAGGGATAATGAAGCTTTCTTT. Translating gives CSARERDNEAFF.

This clonotype appeared many times. The chain recombines TRBV20-1 with TRBJ2-5, with unresolved D. V was pared by 6 bases and J by 1 base, with 12 bases between. The CDR3 covers 13 residues. Per the germline V gene, CDR1 is DFQATT and CDR2 is SNEGSKA (reference sequence). CDR3: CSAKAATQETQYF. The CDR3 DNA sequence: TGCAGTGCAAAGGCGGCCACCCAAGAGACCCAGTACTTC.

This clonotype was counted only a few times. DNA for the CDR3: TGCAGCGTTGTAAGACGGGGCCACACAGATACGCAGTATTTT. It translates to CSVVRRGHTDTQYF. The J gene is TRBJ2-3, the V gene TRBV29-1; TRBD1 or TRBD2 may be the D gene (5 bases each). This CDR3 has 14 amino acids. Germline CDR1 reads SQVTM; CDR2 reads ANQGSEA. V was cut by 4 bases and J by 2 bases, with 13 bases left in between.

This clonotype was seen repeatedly, ten times or more. V and J are TRBV6-5 and TRBJ1-1; 7 bases map to TRBD1. The J segment lost 0 bases and the V segment lost 6 bases, leaving 13 bases of the junction unmatched. Germline-derived CDR1 and CDR2 are MNHEY and SVGAGI. The CDR3 consists of 17 residues. Here the CDR3 DNA reads TGTGCCAGCAGCCCACGACAGGGACGGATTATGAACACTGAAGCTTTCTTT. It encodes CASSPRQGRIMNTEAFF.

In nucleotides, the CDR3 is TGCGCCAGCAGCCAAGAAGGGGGCCGGTACGAGCAGTACTTC. Translating gives CASSQEGGRYEQYF. The V and J genes are TRBV4-1 and TRBJ2-7; the match to TRBD1 covers 7 bases. CDR3 size: 14 residues. CDR1 MGHRA and CDR2 YSYEKL come from the germline V gene. Trimming took 0 bases from V and 4 from J; bases not matched to a gene: 3.

V is TRBV10-1 and J is TRBJ2-1; 11 bases match TRBD2. The length of the CDR3 is 15 residues. Germline V gene sequence: CDR1 WNHNN, CDR2 SYGVQD (reference sequence). V lost 5 bases to trimming and J lost 4 bases; unmatched junction nucleotides: 4. The CDR3 DNA reads as TGCGCCAGCAGTCTAAGACTAGCGGGATACAATGAGCAGTTCTTC. It is translated as CASSLRLAGYNEQFF.

V gene TRBV28 combines with J gene TRBJ1-3; a possible D gene is TRBD1 (6 bases). The germline CDR1 and CDR2 sequences are MDHEN and SYDVKM. V shed 7 bases and J shed 5 bases, with 24 bases lying between them. CDR3 length: 17 residues. The CDR3 protein is CASNYRERGHHRNTIYF. CDR3 nucleotide sequence: TGTGCCAGCAACTACAGGGAAAGGGGACACCACAGAAACACCATATATTTT.

This clonotype was seen more than once but under ten times. CDR3 in DNA: TGTGCCAGCAACGGACAGGGGGCTCGGGAGCTGTTTTTT. This encodes CASNGQGARELFF. This chain uses TRBV27 with TRBJ2-2; 11 nucleotides match TRBD1. Germline CDR1 and CDR2: MNHEY and SMNVEV (reference sequence). This CDR3 is 13 amino acids long. V gave up 7 bases and J gave up 9 bases; unmatched junction bases: 4.

This clonotype occurred many times. The chain recombines TRBV4-3 with TRBJ2-5, with D possibly matching TRBD2 (5 bases). Per germline, CDR1 LGHNA and CDR2 YSLEER. With 0 bases removed from V and 5 bases from J, the gap between germline ends came to 7 bases. The CDR3 consists of 13 residues. CDR3 nucleotide sequence: TGCGCCAGCAGCCAAGAGCCGGGGGAGACCCAGTACTTC. Translation: CASSQEPGETQYF.

This clonotype came up many times. V gene TRBV14 combines with J gene TRBJ1-2; D may be TRBD1 (5 bases). The CDR3 is 12 residues long. V was clipped by 5 bases and J by 3 bases, with 7 bases between them. Germline CDR1 and CDR2: SGHDN and FVKESK. The CDR3 is CASSGTYYGYTF. The CDR3 bases are TGTGCCAGCAGCGGGACCTACTATGGCTACACCTTC. The full variable domain, rest sourced from reference TRBV14 and TRBJ1-2, is EAGVTQFPSHSVIEKGQTVTLRCDPISGHDNLYWYRRVMGKEIKFLLHFVKESKQDESGMPNNRFLAERTGGTYSTLKVQPAELEDSGVYFCASSGTYYGYTFGSGTRLTVV.

This clonotype occurred a few times. The chain combines TRBV18 with TRBJ2-7; weak D call: TRBD1 (6 bases). Germline loops: CDR1 KGHSH, CDR2 LQKENI. The V and J ends lost 6 bases and 2 bases respectively, with 17 bases between them. The CDR3 covers 15 residues. CDR3 amino acids: CASSLGQKGPYEQYF. CDR3 coding DNA: TGTGCCAGCTCCCTAGGACAGAAGGGACCCTACGAGCAGTACTTC.

This clonotype has more than one count but fewer than ten. The chain couples TRBV5-1 to TRBJ2-1; TRBD1 is a possible D gene (7 bases). There are 14 residues in the CDR3. V was cut by 3 bases and J by 7 bases, with 14 bases left in between. The germline V gene has CDR1 SGHRS and CDR2 YFSETQ. CDR3 bases: TGCGCCAGCAGCTGGGAGGACAGGAGGAATGAGCAGTTCTTC. It encodes CASSWEDRRNEQFF.

This chain links TRBV7-9 with TRBJ2-7, with D perhaps being TRBD1 or TRBD2 (5 bases each). This CDR3 spans 15 amino acids. Germline lookup yields CDR1 SEHNR and CDR2 FQNEAQ (reference sequence). Trimming left V 3 bases short and J 3 bases short, with 15 bases between. The CDR3 bases are TGTGCCAGCAGCTTTTCAACCGGGACGCACTACGAGCAGTACTTC. Translating gives CASSFSTGTHYEQYF.

The V gene is TRBV10-1, the J gene TRBJ1-2; tentative D call: TRBD1 (6 bases). V was trimmed by 4 bases and J by 8 bases, leaving 14 bases between them. The CDR3 is 13 residues long. Germline V gene sequence: CDR1 WNHNN, CDR2 SYGVQD (reference sequence). The CDR3 region is CASSAGGAGGYTF. Written as DNA, the CDR3 is TGCGCCAGCAGTGCCGGGGGCGCGGGAGGCTACACCTTC.

In its sample, this clonotype was seen a few times. J is TRBJ2-3 and V is TRBV28, with D maybe TRBD2 (5 bases). The CDR3 runs 17 residues. Trimming left V 3 bases short and J 2 bases short, with 18 bases between. Germline-derived CDR1 and CDR2 are MDHEN and SYDVKM. For the CDR3, the DNA is TGTGCCAGCAGTTTCCAAGTAGGGCGGGCCCACACAGATACGCAGTATTTT. It is translated as CASSFQVGRAHTDTQYF.